This entry concerns a single T cell receptor beta chain. The V gene lost 2 bases and the J gene lost 10 bases, with 16 bases spanning the gap. The CDR3 extends over 14 amino acids. Per germline, CDR1 SGHDT and CDR2 YYEEEE. This specimen comes from a study of blood T cell repertoires in COVID-19. Original analysis: Reference gene primer amplification gave nucleated cell count estimates. Using immunoSEQ multiplex PCR, the repertoire was profiled, and TCRdb retains in-frame clones only, with some absent. The V and J calls and clone size were taken over from that table, and D and trimming were inferred from the DNA. The sample lists roughly 87,000 clones, more than 75% occurring once.

What was sequenced was peripheral blood. The clonotype comes from a human donor in a cohort sampled during active COVID-19. The J gene is TRBJ2-4, the V gene TRBV5-6, with D possibly matching TRBD1 (5 bases). CDR3 protein: CASSLWKGSGIQYF. The CDR3, as DNA: TGTGCCAGCAGCTTATGGAAGGGGTCGGGTATTCAGTACTTC.